Following are 19 T cell receptor beta chains from one sample sequenced in a study of T cells in Graves' hyperthyroidism and ophthalmopathy. What was amplified from RNA transcripts were TCR beta CDR3 regions. Carried out on the TCR CDR3, a first-round RT-PCR used the HTBI primer set. TCRdb passed the multiplex PCR reads through MiXCR, listing each CDR3 protein once. This table has about 160,000 distinct CDR3 sequences, just under 9.5% appearing once. The specimen sequenced was blood. All receptors come from a young woman with Graves' hyperthyroidism that later progressed to Graves' ophthalmopathy.

This clonotype occurred many times. The V call is TRBV20-1, the J call TRBJ2-7, with 7 nucleotides matching TRBD2. With 0 bases clipped from V and 4 bases from J, the junction kept 12 bases outside the gene matches. CDR1 is DFQATT, CDR2 SNEGSKA, per germline (reference sequence). The CDR3 contains 16 residues. CDR3 region: CSARDLGGGSAYEQYF. CDR3 bases: TGCAGTGCTAGAGATCTCGGCGGCGGGAGTGCGTACGAGCAGTACTTC.

This clonotype was detected ten times or more. The chain uses TRBV5-1 and TRBJ2-1; 10 nucleotides match TRBD2. The CDR3 consists of 16 residues. Germline loops: CDR1 SGHRS, CDR2 YFSETQ. With 0 bases clipped from V and 9 bases from J, the junction kept 9 bases outside the gene matches. The CDR3: CASSLVASGSYGEQFF. CDR3 coding DNA: TGCGCCAGCAGCTTGGTGGCTAGCGGGAGCTATGGTGAGCAGTTCTTC.

This clonotype has a count of ten or more. This chain connects TRBV20-1 to TRBJ2-7; D is perhaps TRBD1 or TRBD2 (7 bases each). The CDR3 runs to 15 residues. V was pared by 4 bases and J by 2 bases, with 18 bases between. Germline CDR1 is DFQATT and CDR2 is SNEGSKA (reference sequence). CDR3 residues: CSANPDREGTYEQYF. Written as DNA, the CDR3 is TGCAGTGCTAATCCCGACAGGGAGGGGACCTACGAGCAGTACTTC.

This clonotype was recorded a few times. A read error may account for a junction end that differs from germline. In DNA, the CDR3 is TGTGCCAGCAGTGACTACAGGGGCGGCACTGAAGCTTCCTTT. Amino acids: CASSDYRGGTEASF. The chain employs TRBV2 and TRBJ1-1, with 7 bases that match TRBD1. CDR1 is SNHLY and CDR2 is FYNNEI in the germline V gene. This CDR3 is built from 14 residues.

About this clonotype: This may stem from a read error, because a much larger clone lies one nucleotide away. This chain uses TRBV11-2 with TRBJ1-5; TRBD1 matches at 9 bases. In germline, CDR1 is SGHAT, CDR2 FQNNGV. The CDR3 is made up of 14 amino acids. In nucleotides, the CDR3 is TGTGCCAGCAGCAAGACAGGGGGATCGTCGGCCCAGAATTTT. Amino acid sequence: CASSKTGGSSAQNF.

In its sample, this clonotype was seen many times. The chain combines TRBV10-3 with TRBJ2-7; 8 nucleotides agree with TRBD2. Unmatched junction bases numbered 5, after V lost 3 bases and J lost 1 base. The CDR3 length is 15 residues. Germline loops: CDR1 ENHRY, CDR2 SYGVKD. CDR3 region: CAISDSGGKSYEQYF. The DNA for the CDR3 is TGTGCCATCAGTGACTCGGGGGGGAAATCCTACGAGCAGTACTTC.

This clonotype was recorded at least ten times. The chain employs TRBV24-1 and TRBJ1-2; the D gene is possibly TRBD1 (5 bases). V shed 2 bases and J shed 4 bases, with 16 bases lying between them. This CDR3 is built from 16 residues. Germline CDR1 and CDR2: KGHDR and SFDVKD. CDR3 DNA sequence: TGTGCCACCAGTGATTCCCGCCCGGGACGGGTCTATGGCTACACCTTC. This gives the protein CATSDSRPGRVYGYTF.

This clonotype was recorded only once. This may stem from a read error, because a much larger clone lies one nucleotide away. V gene TRBV14 combines with J gene TRBJ2-7; 7 nucleotides agree with TRBD1. Per germline, CDR1 SGHDN and CDR2 FVKESK. The CDR3 length is 15 residues. In nucleotides, the CDR3 is TGTGCCAGCAGCCGGTCTACAGGGGTTACCTACGAGCAGCACTTC. It translates to CASSRSTGVTYEQHF.

This clonotype appeared many times. V and J are TRBV5-6 and TRBJ2-3; possible D gene TRBD1, 6 bases. CDR3 length equals 16 residues. V lost 4 bases, J lost 5 bases, and 20 bases lay in between. From germline, CDR1 is SGHDT and CDR2 YYEEEE. The CDR3 here is CASSAPRLGAGDTQYF. The DNA for the CDR3 is TGTGCCAGCAGCGCCCCGAGGTTGGGGGCCGGAGATACGCAGTATTTT. The full variable domain, with the rest looked up from reference TRBV5-6 and TRBJ2-3, is DAGVTQSPTHLIKTRGQQVTLRCSPKSGHDTVSWYQQALGQGPQFIFQYYEEEERQRGNFPDRFSGHQFPNYSSELNVNALLLGDSALYLCASSAPRLGAGDTQYFGPGTRLTVL.

This clonotype showed up many times. This rearrangement joins TRBV2 to TRBJ1-2; D uncertain. The V and J ends lost 7 bases and 0 bases respectively, with 18 bases between them. The CDR3 has 16 residues. Germline loops: CDR1 SNHLY, CDR2 FYNNEI. The CDR3, as DNA: TGTGCCAGCACCCCCGCGATTGCCTCCACTAACTATGGCTACACCTTC. Amino acids: CASTPAIASTNYGYTF.

This clonotype was found many times. The V and J genes are TRBV6-1 and TRBJ2-3; 11 bases line up with TRBD2. The CDR3 totals 16 residues. The germline gives CDR1 MNHNS, CDR2 SASEGT. The junction had 3 bases not matched to a gene; V was cut back by 0 bases and J by 4 bases. CDR3 coding DNA: TGTGCCAGCAGTGAAGCGCTTAGCGGGGGGGCAGATACGCAGTATTTT. Its protein is CASSEALSGGADTQYF.

In its sample, this clonotype was seen many times. This chain connects TRBV15 to TRBJ2-2; no firm D call. CDR3 length: 16 amino acids. Germline CDR1 and CDR2: LNHNV and YYDKDF (reference sequence). V lost 4 bases to trimming and J lost 1 base, with 13 bases between them. The CDR3: CATSIGRTRNTGELFF. For the CDR3, the DNA is TGTGCCACCAGCATAGGCAGAACCAGGAACACCGGGGAGCTGTTTTTT.

This clonotype occurred many times. This chain uses TRBV11-2 with TRBJ1-3; possibly TRBD1 for D (6 bases). Looked up from germline, CDR1 is SGHAT and CDR2 is FQNNGV. Trimming cost V 0 bases and J 2 bases, with 17 bases left between them. The CDR3 is 18 residues long. The CDR3 region is CASSLDRWGRIAGNTIYF. The CDR3 DNA reads as TGTGCCAGCAGCTTAGATAGGTGGGGGCGCATTGCTGGAAACACCATATATTTT.

This clonotype was counted at least ten times. The J gene is TRBJ2-3, the V gene TRBV6-5; D perhaps matches TRBD2 (6 bases). The germline CDR1 and CDR2 sequences are MNHEY and SVGAGI. The CDR3 has 15 residues. Trimming removed 2 bases at V and 3 bases at J, with 12 bases between. CDR3 amino acids: CASSYPTEGTDTQYF. CDR3 sequence (DNA): TGTGCCAGCAGTTACCCCACGGAGGGGACAGATACGCAGTATTTT.

There are many counts of this clonotype. This chain connects TRBV3-1 to TRBJ1-1, with D perhaps TRBD1 (6 bases). With 5 bases removed from V and 5 bases from J, the gap between germline ends came to 18 bases. The CDR3 consists of 15 residues. CDR1 LGHDT and CDR2 YNNKEL come from the germline V gene (reference sequence). CDR3 residues: CASSEGGLLRTEAFF. CDR3 coding DNA: TGTGCCAGCAGCGAAGGGGGTCTGTTACGGACTGAAGCTTTCTTT. Drawing the rest from reference TRBV3-1 and TRBJ1-1, the complete variable domain is DTAVSQTPKYLVTQMGNDKSIKCEQNLGHDTMYWYKQDSKKFLKIMFSYNNKELIINETVPNRFSPKSPDKAHLNLHINSLELGDSAVYFCASSEGGLLRTEAFFGQGTRLTVV.

Turning to this clonotype: This could be a read error, since a much larger clone is one nucleotide away. V usage is TRBV4-1 and J usage is TRBJ1-5; TRBD1 might be the D (6 bases). The CDR3 has 14 amino acids. Germline CDR1 MGHRA, CDR2 YSYEKL. The DNA of the CDR3 is TGCGCCAGGAGCCCTAGGACAGTCAATCAGCCCCAGCATTTT. It specifies CARSPRTVNQPQHF.

V usage is TRBV20-1 and J usage is TRBJ2-2, with D possibly called TRBD1 or TRBD2 (5 bases each). Trimming stripped 2 bases from V and 4 bases from J, with 11 bases between. This CDR3 has 14 residues. The V gene's germline CDR1 is DFQATT and CDR2 SNEGSKA (reference sequence). Written as DNA, the CDR3 is TGCAGTGCTAGACCGGGGCGCGTCACCGGGGAGCTGTTTTTT. Its translation: CSARPGRVTGELFF.

The table lists this clonotype with many counts. V and J are TRBV6-1 and TRBJ1-1; D gene uncertain. The germline CDR1 and CDR2 sequences are MNHNS and SASEGT. This CDR3 contains 10 residues. V was shortened by 2 bases and J by 10 bases, with 5 bases between the two germline ends. CDR3 amino acids: CASSELRAFF. CDR3 nucleotide sequence: TGTGCCAGCAGTGAACTGAGAGCTTTCTTT.

For the CDR3, the DNA is TGTGCCAGCAGAAAATACGATGAGCAGTTCTTC. Its protein is CASRKYDEQFF. This chain links TRBV25-1 with TRBJ2-1; D call uncertain. Germline V gene data show CDR1 as MGHDK and CDR2 as SYGVNS. CDR3 length: 11 residues. The V end was cut by 6 bases, the J end by 8 bases, with 8 bases between.